The following is a T cell receptor (beta chain) sequence with its context. Its antigen is unidentified. CD45RO/CCR7/CD25/CD127/CD95/CD27 sorting isolated CD4+ naive, central memory, regulatory and stem cell-like memory cells. The CDR3 is made up of 13 amino acids. The trim removed 9 bases at V and 3 bases at J, leaving 4 bases unmatched. Germline CDR1 KGHSH, CDR2 LQKENI. As every portion of the isolated RNA was reverse transcribed, the sequencing read expressed TCRB transcripts. Clones were read by immunoSEQ multiplex PCR, and TCRdb kept only the in-frame ones, dropping some. The profile shows about 280,000 clones, over 14% of them singletons. This sample stems from a study of beta chain features in type 1 diabetes. Overall study results and limits: Researchers report that Type 1 diabetes patients had moderately but significantly shorter TCRB CDR3s across all four CD4+ subsets. Researchers reported that naive, central memory and Treg TCRB repertoires appeared more similar in patients than in healthy donors. Patients with type 1 diabetes showed fewer VDJ junction insertions and more deletions.

This sequence originates from a man aged 18-30 years with type 1 diabetes. This chain links TRBV18 with TRBJ2-3; 9 bases are a match to TRBD2. Sequenced material: naive CD4+ T cells from blood. CDR3 sequence (DNA): TGTGCCAGTCGTAGCGGGGGAACAGATACGCAGTATTTT. This gives the protein CASRSGGTDTQYF.